Each of the 18 T cell receptor beta chains below was sequenced from the same sample in a study of blood T cell repertoires in COVID-19. The method was immunoSEQ multiplex PCR; TCRdb's version includes in-frame clones alone and lacks a portion of them. Of 75,000 to 100,000 clones in the sample, roughly four fifths were seen once. The sequencing sample was made of peripheral blood. These receptors originate from a human donor in a cohort sampled during active COVID-19.

The CDR3 is CASTTGTGANVLTF. The DNA for the CDR3 is TGTGCCAGCACGACAGGGACTGGGGCCAACGTCCTGACTTTC. The chain uses TRBV27 and TRBJ2-6; TRBD1 agrees at 7 bases. The CDR3 consists of 14 residues. Germline assignment: CDR1 MNHEY and CDR2 SMNVEV (reference sequence). J was trimmed by 2 bases and V by 7 bases; bases with no gene match: 2.

The genes are TRBV28 and TRBJ2-3; a weak D match, TRBD2 (7 bases). V was clipped by 10 bases and J by 0 bases, with 26 bases between them. This CDR3 has 18 amino acids. Germline assignment: CDR1 MDHEN and CDR2 SYDVKM. This chain's CDR3 is CATKVWGAGAPSTDTQYF. CDR3 DNA sequence: TGTGCCACCAAAGTTTGGGGGGCGGGGGCGCCTAGCACAGATACGCAGTATTTT.

The V gene is TRBV19, the J gene TRBJ1-5; TRBD1 is a possible D gene (5 bases). The CDR3 extends over 16 amino acids. Germline CDR1 reads LNHDA; CDR2 reads SQIVND (reference sequence). Trimming left V 7 bases short and J 12 bases short, with 28 bases between. This chain's CDR3 is CASTPQGAGQTVLQHF. For the CDR3, the DNA is TGTGCCAGTACCCCACAAGGGGCCGGGCAGACGGTCCTCCAGCATTTT.

The chain uses TRBV5-1 and TRBJ2-1; 9 nucleotides match TRBD2. Germline CDR1 reads SGHRS; CDR2 reads YFSETQ. V dropped 4 bases and J dropped 8; count of bases not matched to a gene: 19. CDR3 size: 18 residues. CDR3 loop: CASSSRLGSGGNPHEQFF. The CDR3 DNA sequence: TGCGCCAGCAGCAGCCGACTCGGTAGCGGGGGAAACCCCCATGAGCAGTTCTTC.

The rearrangement links TRBV18 to TRBJ2-5, with D unclear. Germline lookup yields CDR1 KGHSH and CDR2 LQKENI. The CDR3 has 13 residues. The V end was cut by 3 bases, the J end by 0 bases, with 5 bases between. CDR3 DNA: TGTGCCAGCTCACCGGCTTACCAAGAGACCCAGTACTTC. Translated: CASSPAYQETQYF. Using reference TRBV18 and TRBJ2-5 for the parts outside the CDR3, the full variable domain is NAGVMQNPRHLVRRRGQEARLRCSPMKGHSHVYWYRQLPEEGLKFMVYLQKENIIDESGMPKERFSAEFPKEGPSILRIQQVVRGDSAAYFCASSPAYQETQYFGPGTRLLVL.

The V gene is TRBV7-2, the J gene TRBJ2-3, with 8 bases fitting TRBD2. The V gene end was trimmed by 2 bases and the J gene end by 2 bases; junction bases not matched to a gene: 6. The CDR3 spans 16 residues. Germline V gives CDR1 SGHTA, CDR2 FQGNSA. The CDR3 is CASSLNGGGITDTQYF. The CDR3 bases are TGTGCCAGCAGCTTAAATGGCGGGGGGATCACAGATACGCAGTATTTT.

This chain links TRBV3-1 (or the pseudogene TRBV3-2) with TRBJ2-1, with 7 bases fitting TRBD1. This CDR3 spans 14 amino acids. The V gene end was trimmed by 0 bases and the J gene end by 8 bases; junction bases not matched to a gene: 4. Germline V gene data show CDR1 as LGHDT and CDR2 as YNNKEL (reference sequence). CDR3 DNA: TGTGCCAGCAGCCAAGAAGGGGGCAGGGATGAGCAGTTCTTC. Amino acid sequence: CASSQEGGRDEQFF.

The J gene is TRBJ1-2, the V gene TRBV10-3; TRBD1 might be the D (5 bases). V lost 4 bases and J 7 bases, leaving 10 bases between the germline ends. The CDR3 has 12 amino acids. CDR1 is ENHRY, CDR2 SYGVKD, per germline. CDR3 residues: CAISVQGSGYTF. CDR3 sequence (DNA): TGTGCCATCAGTGTTCAGGGATCTGGCTACACCTTC.

This chain joins TRBV20-1 and TRBJ2-1; a weak D match, TRBD2 (6 bases). Germline CDR1 DFQATT, CDR2 SNEGSKA (reference sequence). The V and J ends lost 3 bases and 1 base respectively, with 16 bases between them. CDR3 length: 16 residues. In nucleotides, the CDR3 is TGCAGTGCTAGTCCCACCACCGGGGGATCCTACAATGAGCAGTTCTTC. It encodes CSASPTTGGSYNEQFF.

The chain links TRBV10-3 to TRBJ1-1; D remains ambiguous. V was trimmed by 7 bases and J by 7 bases, leaving 13 bases between them. CDR1 and CDR2 from the germline V gene are ENHRY and SYGVKD. This CDR3 spans 12 amino acids. Here the CDR3 reads CAIKGATGEAFF. As DNA, the CDR3 is TGTGCCATCAAAGGAGCTACGGGTGAAGCTTTCTTT.

The chain joins TRBV28 to TRBJ1-1; D ambiguous. CDR3 length: 15 residues. Per the germline V gene, CDR1 is MDHEN and CDR2 is SYDVKM. V lost 6 bases and J lost 3, with 17 bases in between. For the CDR3, the DNA is TGTGCCAGCAGCCTTCAGACCGGAGGATACACTGAAGCTTTCTTT. Translating gives CASSLQTGGYTEAFF.

The chain recombines TRBV19 with TRBJ2-2; weak D call: TRBD1 (6 bases). Trimming stripped 5 bases from V and 2 bases from J, with 15 bases between. CDR1 is LNHDA and CDR2 is SQIVND in the germline V gene (reference sequence). CDR3 length equals 16 residues. The CDR3, as DNA: TGTGCCAGTAGTTTTGGGGGCCGGGGAAACACCGGGGAGCTGTTTTTT. Translated: CASSFGGRGNTGELFF.

This clone was seen only a few times. This sequence joins TRBV6-5 and TRBJ1-5; a possible D gene is TRBD1 (5 bases). The CDR3 runs 13 residues. The germline V gene encodes CDR1 MNHEY and CDR2 SVGAGI. V gave up 6 bases and J gave up 1 base, with 7 bases separating them. The CDR3 loop is CASSAGSNQPQHF. In DNA form, the CDR3 reads TGTGCCAGCAGCGCAGGGAGCAATCAGCCCCAGCATTTT.

The chain employs TRBV4-2 and TRBJ2-2; 8 bases fit TRBD1. Germline values: CDR1 LGHNA, CDR2 YNFKEQ. The CDR3 extends over 15 amino acids. The V segment lost 4 bases and the J segment 4 bases; nucleotides outside the gene matches: 5. The CDR3 DNA reads as TGTGCCAGCAGCCCCGGACAGGGTGGCACCGGGGAGCTGTTTTTT. Translated: CASSPGQGGTGELFF.

The rearrangement links TRBV5-3 to TRBJ1-6, with D uncertain. TRBV5-3 is recorded as an ORF, its role being uncertain. The V end lost 1 base, the J end lost 3 bases, and 11 bases lay between the germline ends. The CDR3 has 16 residues. CDR3 sequence: CARSLRGVNYNSPLHF. The CDR3 DNA sequence: TGTGCCAGAAGCTTGAGAGGCGTCAACTATAATTCACCCCTCCACTTT.

The V call is TRBV18, the J call TRBJ2-7; TRBD1 matches 8 bases. This CDR3 is 15 amino acids long. The trim removed 2 bases at V and 1 base at J, leaving 4 bases unmatched. The germline V gene encodes CDR1 KGHSH and CDR2 LQKENI. For the CDR3, the DNA is TGTGCCAGCTCACCAACAACAGGGGGTTCCTACGAGCAGTACTTC. Its translation is CASSPTTGGSYEQYF.

The V and J genes are TRBV2 and TRBJ1-2, with unresolved D. CDR3 length equals 12 residues. Trimming took off 4 bases at V and 7 bases at J, with 10 bases between the two ends. In germline, CDR1 is SNHLY, CDR2 FYNNEI. The CDR3 DNA follows: TGTGCCAGCAGTGTTGTGAGTGGTGGCTACACCTTC. It codes for CASSVVSGGYTF.

This chain links TRBV12-3 or TRBV12-4 with TRBJ2-7; possible D gene TRBD2, 5 bases. V lost 5 bases to trimming and J lost 6 bases, with 11 bases between them. The CDR3 covers 12 residues. The CDR3 coding sequence is TGTGCCAGCAGTCCGAGGGTCGGCGAGCAGTACTTC. It encodes CASSPRVGEQYF.